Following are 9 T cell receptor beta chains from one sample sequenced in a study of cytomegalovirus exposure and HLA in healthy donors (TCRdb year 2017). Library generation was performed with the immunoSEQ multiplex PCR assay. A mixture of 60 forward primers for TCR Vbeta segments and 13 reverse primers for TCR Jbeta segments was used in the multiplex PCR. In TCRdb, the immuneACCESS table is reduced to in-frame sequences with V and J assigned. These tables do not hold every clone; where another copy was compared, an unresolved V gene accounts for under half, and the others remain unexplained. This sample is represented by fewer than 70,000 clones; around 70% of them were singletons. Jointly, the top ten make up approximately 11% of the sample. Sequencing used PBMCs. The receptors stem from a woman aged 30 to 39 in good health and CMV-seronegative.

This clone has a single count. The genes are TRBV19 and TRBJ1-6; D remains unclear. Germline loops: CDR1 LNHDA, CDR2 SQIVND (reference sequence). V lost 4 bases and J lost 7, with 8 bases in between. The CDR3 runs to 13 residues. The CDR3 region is CASSTLQNSPLHF. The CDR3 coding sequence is TGTGCCAGTAGTACCTTACAGAATTCACCCCTCCACTTT.

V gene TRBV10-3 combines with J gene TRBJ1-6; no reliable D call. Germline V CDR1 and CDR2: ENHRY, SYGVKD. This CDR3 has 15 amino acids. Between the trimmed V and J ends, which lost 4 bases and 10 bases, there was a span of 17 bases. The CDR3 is CAISAAGRDRSPLHF. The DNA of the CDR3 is TGTGCCATCAGTGCGGCAGGAAGAGATAGGTCACCCCTCCACTTT.

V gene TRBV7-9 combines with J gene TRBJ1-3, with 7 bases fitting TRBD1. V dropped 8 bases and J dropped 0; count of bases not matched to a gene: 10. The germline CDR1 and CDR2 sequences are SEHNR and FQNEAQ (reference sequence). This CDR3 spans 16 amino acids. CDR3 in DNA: TGTGCCAGCTCGGGACAGAGGATATCCTCTGGAAACACCATATATTTT. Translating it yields CASSGQRISSGNTIYF.

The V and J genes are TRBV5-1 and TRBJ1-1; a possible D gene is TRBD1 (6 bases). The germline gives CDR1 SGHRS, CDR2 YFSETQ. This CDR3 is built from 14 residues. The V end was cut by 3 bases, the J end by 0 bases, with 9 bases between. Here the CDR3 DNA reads TGCGCCAGCAGCTCAGGGGATATGAACACTGAAGCTTTCTTT. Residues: CASSSGDMNTEAFF.

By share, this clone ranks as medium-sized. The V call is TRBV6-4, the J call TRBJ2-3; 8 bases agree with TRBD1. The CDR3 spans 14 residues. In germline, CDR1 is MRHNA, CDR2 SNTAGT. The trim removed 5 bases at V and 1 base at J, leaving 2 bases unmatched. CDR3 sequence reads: CASSPGGGTDTQYF. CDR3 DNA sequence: TGTGCCAGCAGTCCAGGGGGCGGCACAGATACGCAGTATTTT.

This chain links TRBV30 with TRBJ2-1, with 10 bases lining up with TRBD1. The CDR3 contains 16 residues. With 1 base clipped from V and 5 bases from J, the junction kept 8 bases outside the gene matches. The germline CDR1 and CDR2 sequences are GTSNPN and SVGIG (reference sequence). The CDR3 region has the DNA TGTGCCTGGAGTGGGAAGGACAGGGGGTCGAACAATGAGCAGTTCTTC. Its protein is CAWSGKDRGSNNEQFF.

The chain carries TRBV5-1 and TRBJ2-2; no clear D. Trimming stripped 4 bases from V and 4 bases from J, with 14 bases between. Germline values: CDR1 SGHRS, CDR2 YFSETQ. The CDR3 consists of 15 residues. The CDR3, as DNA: TGCGCCAGCAGCACCGGGTCCCCGGGCACCGGGGAGCTGTTTTTT. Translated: CASSTGSPGTGELFF.

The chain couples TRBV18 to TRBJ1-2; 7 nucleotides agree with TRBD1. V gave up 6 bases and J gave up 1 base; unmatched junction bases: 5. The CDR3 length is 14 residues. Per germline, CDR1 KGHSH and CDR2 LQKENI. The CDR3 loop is CASSQGTDNYGYTF. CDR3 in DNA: TGTGCCAGCTCGCAAGGGACAGATAACTATGGCTACACCTTC. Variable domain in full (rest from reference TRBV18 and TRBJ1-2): NAGVMQNPRHLVRRRGQEARLRCSPMKGHSHVYWYRQLPEEGLKFMVYLQKENIIDESGMPKERFSAEFPKEGPSILRIQQVVRGDSAAYFCASSQGTDNYGYTFGSGTRLTVV.

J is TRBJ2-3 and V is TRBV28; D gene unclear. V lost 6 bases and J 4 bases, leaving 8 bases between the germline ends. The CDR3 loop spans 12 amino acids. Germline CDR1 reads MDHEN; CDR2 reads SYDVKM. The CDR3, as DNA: TGTGCCAGCAGGCCCGGTCCAGATACGCAGTATTTT. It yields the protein CASRPGPDTQYF.